The present entry profiles one T cell receptor beta chain with its context. This clone was counted once. Its antigen is unknown. Base qualities are not provided; no much larger clone lies one nucleotide away. From the cysteine through the phenylalanine, the CDR3 covers 13 amino acids. Just CDR3 DNA is preserved here, 39 bases in frame from base 1. Trimming takes 4 bases from V and 7 bases from J, and the germline ends sit 14 bases apart. CDR1 and CDR2 were assigned from the germline V gene as LGHNA and YSLEER. These data come from a study of shared clonotypes between healthy human individuals (TCRdb year 2020). Notes on the research overall: The cohort included three men and a couple of women between 18 and 49 years of age. For each donor, three plates each were used for CD4 naive and CD4 memory, two plates were used for CD8 naive, and one plate was used for CD8 memory. The study deeply sequenced blood TCR repertoires of about 5 healthy adults to estimate repertoire size and the extent of clonotype sharing between individuals. Libraries were prepared and TCR repertoires were sequenced by different laboratories using diverse techniques, in order to increase sequencing depth and limit assay-specific biases. Each donor's leukapheresis produced roughly between roughly 0.94 and 9.5 billion PBMCs. Findings and caveats that apply to the study as a whole: About 4.5% of naive CD4, 3.5% of naive CD8, around 2.3% of memory CD4, and less than 0.45% of memory CD8 clonotypes were shared across four donors. Sampling was restricted to blood, and TCR repertoires in tissues likely differ from the TCR repertoires found in blood. The small number of donors limited the genetic and exposure-history diversity represented. Rarefaction of sorted-subset datasets indicated incomplete sequencing despite the large sequencing depth. Based on pairwise subsampling, the degree of clonotype sharing among donors was expected to be affected by sequencing depth. Larger estimated clonotype richness was generally found for naive subsets than for memory subsets. Higher generation probabilities were observed for clonotypes shared by all four sorted-subset donors than for non-shared clonotypes.

TCR CDR3 regions were amplified from genomic DNA by multiplex PCR using the deep immunoSEQ assay. Extracted genomic DNA from each cell subset was spread evenly across all wells of several immunoSEQ 96-well plates, with each plate serving as a replicate. For sorted subsets, about 200 ng genomic DNA, equal to 25,000 to 35,000 T cell genomes, was loaded into each replicate PCR. Purified libraries were measured with a Qubit 3.0 fluorometer, size-checked on a Bioanalyzer 2100, and measured again with the KAPA Library Quantification kit. Each immunoSEQ 96-well plate was sequenced on its own single-read 150-cycle Illumina NextSeq 550 flow cell. The original methods were these. Because only junctional sequences without quality scores were contained in the immunoSEQ output, filtering matching that applied to full-length reads could not be performed. To assign V/J genes and CDR3, sequences were annotated using PyIR, a Python wrapper for IgBLAST v1.9, with IMGT germline references. Any read was removed if the V/J assignment was weak (E-value above 1e-6), the CDR3 was missing, or the read contained stop codons, out-of-frame junctions, or ambiguous translated residues. V3J clonotypes were defined as sequences sharing the same inferred V gene, J gene, and CDR3 amino acid sequence. The percentage overlap between two repertoires was calculated by dividing the number of shared unique clonotypes by the size of the smaller repertoire. Richness of each repertoire was evaluated using RTK rarefaction, the Chao1 estimator, and Recon v2.1 estimates of unobserved clonotypes. Generation probabilities for all TCRbeta clonotypes obtained by the gDNA method from several donors were computed using OLGA. TCRdb provides this immuneACCESS table in a form limited to in-frame rearrangements. Some clones are lacking; in checked studies, under half of them reflect an unresolved V gene, and why the rest are absent is not known. Clone size and the V and J calls come from that table; the DNA yielded D and trimming. The sample table shows nearly 2 million clones, and approximately 94% are seen once. The top ten constitute approximately 1.2% of the sample.

For the CD8 naive samples, CD45RO-negative cells were positively selected for CCR7, yielding a CD45RA+CCR7+ population from which TemRA cells were excluded. Donors were healthy HIV-negative adults with no recently reported acute infections or vaccinations. Only Caucasian adults living in Nashville, Tennessee, USA were represented among the donors. Blood was collected by leukapheresis, and PBMCs were isolated by Ficoll-Histopaque density gradient centrifugation and then cryopreserved in liquid nitrogen vapor phase. Analytical flow cytometry was used to check the purity and quantity of each magnetically sorted T cell population. From each sorted fraction, genomic DNA was isolated and quantified by UV absorbance on a Nanodrop 2000c.

Sequencing used naive CD8+ T cells sorted from blood. The sample's cell subset or site label, in plain terms: CD45RA+CCR7+. Recombination joined TRBV4-3 with TRBJ2-7; no D gene is confidently identified. The source is a man aged 18 to 29 in good health. CDR3 protein: CASSRLLGEEQYF. The DNA is TGCGCCAGCAGCCGGCTTTTGGGCGAGGAGCAGTACTTC.